Below are 27 T cell receptor beta chains sequenced from a single sample in a study of blood T cell repertoires in COVID-19. Clones were read by immunoSEQ multiplex PCR, and TCRdb kept only the in-frame ones, dropping some. The data show roughly 250,000 clones, roughly 86% seen once. The specimen sequenced was PBMCs or T cells enriched from blood (not recorded which). All receptors derive from a woman in her 30s with acute COVID-19.

This chain uses TRBV19 with TRBJ2-7; 14 bases map to TRBD2. Germline CDR1 LNHDA, CDR2 SQIVND (reference sequence). The CDR3 runs to 16 residues. Trimming at V came to 0 bases and at J to 4 bases, leaving 2 bases not matched to a gene. The CDR3 DNA is TGTGCCAGTAGTATAGAAGGGACTAGCGGGGGATACGAGCAGTACTTC. Protein product: CASSIEGTSGGYEQYF.

The chain links TRBV6-5 to TRBJ2-1; TRBD1 is a possible D gene (5 bases). Germline V lookup: CDR1 MNHEY, CDR2 SVGAGI. Trimming shortened V by 6 bases and J by 0 bases, and 9 bases separated the two germline ends. CDR3 size: 14 residues. The DNA of the CDR3 is TGTGCCAGCAGAGCAGGGAACTCCTACAATGAGCAGTTCTTC. Its protein product is CASRAGNSYNEQFF.

This clone was seen a single time. The chain carries TRBV6-5 and TRBJ1-2; tentatively, D is TRBD1 (6 bases). Germline V lookup: CDR1 MNHEY, CDR2 SVGAGI. Trimming stripped 5 bases from V and 8 bases from J, with 18 bases between. This CDR3 comprises 14 residues. The CDR3 coding sequence is TGTGCCAGCAGTAGGGGGGGCGCGAGAGAAGGCTACACCTTC. Its translation: CASSRGGAREGYTF.

The genes are TRBV19 and TRBJ1-4; the D is unclear. Trimming removed 6 bases at V and 12 bases at J, with 17 bases between. CDR1 and CDR2 from the germline V gene are LNHDA and SQIVND (reference sequence). The CDR3 contains 13 residues. CDR3 loop: CASSFRGIEELFF. The DNA for the CDR3 is TGTGCCAGTAGCTTCCGCGGCATTGAGGAACTGTTTTTT.

The rearrangement uses TRBV3-1 (or the pseudogene TRBV3-2) and TRBJ1-4; no definite D call. The CDR3 sequence is 13 residues long. Germline lookup yields CDR1 LGHDT and CDR2 YNNKEL (reference sequence). Trimming removed 3 bases at V and 8 bases at J, with 10 bases between. The CDR3 DNA follows: TGTGCCAGCAGCCAGGGGAGTTCCGAAAAACTGTTTTTT. Amino acid sequence: CASSQGSSEKLFF.

The V gene is TRBV27, the J gene TRBJ1-2, with 9 bases fitting TRBD1. CDR1 and CDR2 (germline): MNHEY, SMNVEV (reference sequence). The CDR3 sequence is 13 residues long. V gave up 8 bases and J gave up 7 bases; unmatched junction bases: 8. CDR3 in amino acids: CASWHRGQGGYTF. Here the CDR3 DNA reads TGTGCCAGCTGGCACAGGGGGCAGGGTGGCTACACCTTC.

The count of this clone is one. The CDR3, as DNA: TGCGCCAGCAGCTTTGTAAGGGCGGGTGGGGAGACCCAGTACTTC. Residues: CASSFVRAGGETQYF. The chain couples TRBV5-1 to TRBJ2-5; tentative D call: TRBD2 (5 bases). V gave up 2 bases and J gave up 5 bases, with 16 bases separating them. Germline V gene lookup returns CDR1 SGHRS and CDR2 YFSETQ. This CDR3 is 15 amino acids long.

The V call is TRBV19, the J call TRBJ1-1; TRBD1 is a possible D gene (6 bases). V shed 5 bases and J shed 1 base, with 17 bases lying between them. CDR3 size: 16 residues. Germline V gene data show CDR1 as LNHDA and CDR2 as SQIVND (reference sequence). The CDR3 bases are TGTGCCAGTAGTTACAGGGTGCTTGGGGAGAACACTGAAGCTTTCTTT. Translated: CASSYRVLGENTEAFF.

The rearrangement joins TRBV11-3 to TRBJ1-1; no definite D call. In germline, CDR1 is SGHNT, CDR2 YENEEA. V gave up 6 bases and J gave up 6 bases, with 14 bases separating them. The CDR3 is 13 residues long. The CDR3 coding sequence is TGTGCCAGCAGTAATAGTTACGGGGCTGAAGCTTTCTTT. Translation: CASSNSYGAEAFF.

This sequence joins TRBV6-5 and TRBJ2-4, with D unclear. Deletions cut 6 bases from V and 8 bases from J, with 14 bases between. The CDR3 length is 13 residues. Germline CDR1 MNHEY, CDR2 SVGAGI. CDR3 sequence (DNA): TGTGCCAGCAGGGTTGACATGTTTCACATTCAGTACTTC. Protein: CASRVDMFHIQYF.

This clone was recorded a few times. J is TRBJ1-2 and V is TRBV13; TRBD1 agrees at 10 bases. Unmatched junction bases numbered 2, after V lost 4 bases and J lost 3 bases. Germline V gene data show CDR1 as PRHDT and CDR2 as FYEKMQ (reference sequence). This CDR3 has 14 residues. The CDR3 sequence is CASSWGTGDYGYTF. As DNA, the CDR3 is TGTGCCAGCAGCTGGGGGACAGGGGACTATGGCTACACCTTC.

The V and J genes are TRBV3-1 (or the pseudogene TRBV3-2) and TRBJ2-7; a weak D match, TRBD2 (5 bases). Per the germline V gene, CDR1 is LGHDT and CDR2 is YNNKEL (reference sequence). This CDR3 has 16 amino acids. The V and J ends lost 5 bases and 3 bases respectively, with 20 bases between them. For the CDR3, the DNA is TGTGCCAGCAGCTCGAGGGTCCAACGGACGATCTACGAGCAGTACTTC. Protein product: CASSSRVQRTIYEQYF.

This clone has more than one count but fewer than ten. The CDR3 protein is CASSQDGTGDTGELFF. CDR3 coding DNA: TGCGCCAGCAGCCAAGATGGGACAGGTGACACCGGGGAGCTGTTTTTT. The chain combines TRBV4-1 with TRBJ2-2; 8 positions agree with TRBD1. In germline, CDR1 is MGHRA, CDR2 YSYEKL. The CDR3 is 16 residues long. With 0 bases clipped from V and 3 bases from J, the junction kept 3 bases outside the gene matches.

The genes are TRBV13 and TRBJ1-5; D might be TRBD1 (6 bases). Germline values: CDR1 PRHDT, CDR2 FYEKMQ (reference sequence). Trimming took 2 bases from V and 6 from J, leaving 8 bases between them. This CDR3 region has 13 residues. CDR3 sequence reads: CASSLNRVQPQHF. CDR3 nucleotides: TGTGCCAGCAGCTTAAACAGGGTTCAGCCCCAGCATTTT.

The chain uses TRBV11-2 and TRBJ2-3; TRBD1 aligns across 8 bases. J lost 6 bases, V lost 3 bases, and 11 bases had no gene match. The CDR3 contains 16 residues. The germline gives CDR1 SGHAT, CDR2 FQNNGV. CDR3 loop: CASSFLASQGADTQYF. The CDR3 DNA follows: TGTGCCAGCAGCTTTCTTGCGTCTCAGGGGGCGGATACGCAGTATTTT.

This chain joins TRBV2 and TRBJ1-1; TRBD1 matches 7 bases. Germline CDR1 and CDR2: SNHLY and FYNNEI. This CDR3 is 16 amino acids long. After removal of 8 bases from V and 1 base from J, the junction contained 13 bases not matched to a gene. CDR3 sequence reads: CASRTGGGTENTEAFF. CDR3 bases: TGTGCCAGCCGGACCGGCGGGGGGACAGAGAACACTGAAGCTTTCTTT.

This clone was counted between two and nine times. This chain links TRBV9 with TRBJ1-1; D not certain. The germline V and J ends were trimmed by 5 bases and 1 base, with 9 bases remaining between them. CDR1 and CDR2 from the germline V gene are SGDLS and YYNGEE. The CDR3 consists of 13 residues. The CDR3 spells CASSLQWNTEAFF. CDR3 coding DNA: TGTGCCAGCAGTCTACAGTGGAACACTGAAGCTTTCTTT.

DNA for the CDR3: TGTGCCAGCAGCCCTCACAGGGGACGGGGTGAAGCTTTCTTT. The encoded protein is CASSPHRGRGEAFF. V is TRBV7-9 and J is TRBJ1-1; 7 bases line up with TRBD1. The germline V gene has CDR1 SEHNR and CDR2 FQNEAQ (reference sequence). Losses at the gene ends were 5 bases for V and 7 bases for J; bases not matched to a gene: 10. There are 14 residues in the CDR3.

CDR3 nucleotide sequence: TGTGCCAGCAGTTTAAGAAAAGAGACTAACTATGGCTACACCTTC. Its translation: CASSLRKETNYGYTF. The chain links TRBV27 to TRBJ1-2; no clear D gene. The CDR3 covers 15 residues. Trimming pared 2 bases from V and 0 bases from J, leaving 10 bases between. The germline gives CDR1 MNHEY, CDR2 SMNVEV (reference sequence).

J is TRBJ1-5 and V is TRBV19; perhaps TRBD1 as D (5 bases). The CDR3 extends over 15 amino acids. V lost 2 bases and J 4 bases, leaving 12 bases between the germline ends. Germline CDR1 and CDR2: LNHDA and SQIVND (reference sequence). The CDR3 coding sequence is TGTGCCAGTAGTATAAGCCAGGGCCCAAATCAGCCCCAGCATTTT. Translation: CASSISQGPNQPQHF. Full variable domain (rest looked up from reference TRBV19 and TRBJ1-5): DGGITQSPKYLFRKEGQNVTLSCEQNLNHDAMYWYRQDPGQGLRLIYYSQIVNDFQKGDIAEGYSVSREKKESFPLTVTSAQKNPTAFYLCASSISQGPNQPQHFGDGTRLSIL.

The gene calls are TRBV7-2 and TRBJ1-3, with D tentatively TRBD1 (5 bases). The germline CDR1 and CDR2 sequences are SGHTA and FQGNSA. CDR3 size: 16 residues. The V and J ends lost 0 bases and 8 bases respectively, with 17 bases between them. The CDR3 protein is CASSLAHSRKGYTIYF. The DNA for the CDR3 is TGTGCCAGCAGCTTAGCCCACAGCCGGAAGGGGTACACCATATATTTT.

This chain uses TRBV5-1 with TRBJ2-1, with D unresolved. This CDR3 has 14 residues. Trimming stripped 0 bases from V and 0 bases from J, with 4 bases between. The V gene's germline CDR1 is SGHRS and CDR2 YFSETQ. The CDR3 region is CASSLASSYNEQFF. DNA for the CDR3: TGCGCCAGCAGCTTGGCCAGCTCCTACAATGAGCAGTTCTTC. Drawing the rest from reference TRBV5-1 and TRBJ2-1, the complete variable domain is KAGVTQTPRYLIKTRGQQVTLSCSPISGHRSVSWYQQTPGQGLQFLFEYFSETQRNKGNFPGRFSGRQFSNSRSEMNVSTLELGDSALYLCASSLASSYNEQFFGPGTRLTVL.

The rearrangement links TRBV6-1 to TRBJ2-1; TRBD2 matches 13 bases. The V gene's germline CDR1 is MNHNS and CDR2 SASEGT. V shed 3 bases, J shed 5 bases, and the junction held 1 base outside the gene matches. The CDR3 consists of 15 residues. The CDR3 DNA sequence: TGTGCCAGCAGTGAGGGACTAGCGGGGAACAATGAGCAGTTCTTC. Encoded protein: CASSEGLAGNNEQFF.

The rearrangement joins TRBV5-1 to TRBJ2-7; 8 positions match TRBD2. The CDR3 length is 13 residues. J gave up 4 bases and V 1 base, and 1 base lay outside the gene matches. Germline V gene data show CDR1 as SGHRS and CDR2 as YFSETQ. The CDR3 coding sequence is TGCGCCAGCAGCTTGCAGCGGGGGTACGAGCAGTACTTC. Protein: CASSLQRGYEQYF.

This sequence joins TRBV15 and TRBJ2-7, with TRBD1 matching 7 bases. Per the germline V gene, CDR1 is LNHNV and CDR2 is YYDKDF (reference sequence). The CDR3 length is 16 residues. V was pared by 0 bases and J by 5 bases, with 10 bases of the junction left unmatched. This CDR3 is CATSRDGRGRRDEQYF. DNA of the CDR3: TGTGCCACCAGCAGAGATGGAAGGGGGCGAAGAGACGAGCAGTACTTC. Full variable domain (rest looked up from reference TRBV15 and TRBJ2-7): DAMVIQNPRYQVTQFGKPVTLSCSQTLNHNVMYWYQQKSSQAPKLLFHYYDKDFNNEADTPDNFQSRRPNTSFCFLDIRSPGLGDTAMYLCATSRDGRGRRDEQYFGPGTRLTVT.

CDR3 nucleotides: TGTGCCAGCAGCTTAGGAGCCAAACCTGCAACTAATGAAAAACTGTTTTTT. It specifies CASSLGAKPATNEKLFF. This sequence joins TRBV7-2 and TRBJ1-4; D remains ambiguous. The germline gives CDR1 SGHTA, CDR2 FQGNSA. Trimming stripped 1 base from V and 0 bases from J, with 12 bases between. This CDR3 has 17 residues.

The chain uses TRBV6-1 and TRBJ2-1; weak D call: TRBD2 (6 bases). The V and J ends lost 4 bases and 1 base respectively, with 14 bases between them. Germline V gene data show CDR1 as MNHNS and CDR2 as SASEGT. The CDR3 covers 16 residues. CDR3 DNA: TGTGCCAGCAGTGCCATTCGACTAGATTCCTACAATGAGCAGTTCTTC. This sequence encodes CASSAIRLDSYNEQFF.